The 27 T cell receptor beta chains reported below all come from one sample, sequenced in a study of chemoradiotherapy in HPV16-positive cancers. TCRdb's table, derived via immunoSEQ multiplex PCR, lists solely in-frame clones and lacks some. Of tens of thousands of clones in the sample, over 85% were seen once. Sequences were derived from blood, sampled from a patient who underwent chemoradiotherapy. These receptors all come from a human donor with HPV-associated anogenital cancer.

The chain combines TRBV9 with TRBJ2-2, with D tentatively TRBD1 or TRBD2 (6 bases each). This CDR3 has 15 residues. V was cut by 0 bases and J by 5 bases, with 11 bases left in between. Germline assignment: CDR1 SGDLS and CDR2 YYNGEE. In DNA, the CDR3 is TGTGCCAGCAGCGTAGTAAGGGGGGATACCGGGGAGCTGTTTTTT. Amino acid sequence: CASSVVRGDTGELFF.

V usage is TRBV2 and J usage is TRBJ2-3; 9 positions match TRBD1. Losses at the gene ends were 5 bases for V and 4 bases for J; bases not matched to a gene: 10. The CDR3 runs to 16 residues. Germline V lookup: CDR1 SNHLY, CDR2 FYNNEI. CDR3 sequence (DNA): TGTGCCAGCAGTACCGGGACAGGGCGTGGAGCAGATACGCAGTATTTT. Its translation: CASSTGTGRGADTQYF.

V usage is TRBV30 and J usage is TRBJ2-3; 9 bases align to TRBD2. Looked up from germline, CDR1 is GTSNPN and CDR2 is SVGIG (reference sequence). This CDR3 has 11 residues. DNA for the CDR3: TGTGCTTCCGGGACTAGCAATACGCAGTATTTT. Its translation is CASGTSNTQYF.

The CDR3 loop is CASSRMGTSGPYEQYF. CDR3 bases: TGTGCCAGCAGCCGTATGGGTACTAGCGGCCCCTACGAGCAGTACTTC. The rearrangement uses TRBV7-6 and TRBJ2-7; 8 positions agree with TRBD2. Germline-derived CDR1 and CDR2 are SGHVS and FNYEAQ. The CDR3 loop spans 16 amino acids. J was trimmed by 2 bases and V by 5 bases; bases with no gene match: 11.

The chain recombines TRBV7-9 with TRBJ2-3; D unresolved. The V gene lost 1 base and the J gene lost 4 bases, with 12 bases spanning the gap. The length of the CDR3 is 15 residues. Germline loops: CDR1 SEHNR, CDR2 FQNEAQ (reference sequence). Here the CDR3 DNA reads TGTGCCAGCAGCTTAGGGACCATTGGGGCAGATACGCAGTATTTT. Protein product: CASSLGTIGADTQYF.

V is TRBV10-1 and J is TRBJ2-5; the match to TRBD2 covers 9 bases. Germline V gene lookup returns CDR1 WNHNN and CDR2 SYGVQD (reference sequence). The V and J ends lost 3 bases and 2 bases, in that order; junction bases with no gene match: 7. This CDR3 contains 16 residues. This CDR3 reads CASSDGASGAQETQYF. The CDR3 region has the DNA TGCGCCAGCAGTGATGGAGCTAGCGGGGCTCAAGAGACCCAGTACTTC.

This clone was seen a single time. The chain joins TRBV27 to TRBJ1-3; 7 nucleotides agree with TRBD1. The J segment lost 0 bases and the V segment lost 5 bases, leaving 7 bases of the junction unmatched. CDR1 and CDR2 (germline): MNHEY, SMNVEV (reference sequence). The CDR3 runs to 16 residues. DNA of the CDR3: TGTGCCAGCAGTCAGGGGGGTGCGAGCTCTGGAAACACCATATATTTT. Translating gives CASSQGGASSGNTIYF.

The chain recombines TRBV14 with TRBJ2-2, with 7 bases fitting TRBD2. V gave up 3 bases and J gave up 4 bases; unmatched junction bases: 11. Per germline, CDR1 SGHDN and CDR2 FVKESK. The CDR3 is made up of 17 amino acids. In nucleotides, the CDR3 is TGTGCCAGCAGCCACCAGCGGGGCCTAGACCTCACCGGGGAGCTGTTTTTT. Protein product: CASSHQRGLDLTGELFF.

The V call is TRBV2, the J call TRBJ2-2; no clear D. In germline, CDR1 is SNHLY, CDR2 FYNNEI. The CDR3 sequence is 11 residues long. Trimming removed 7 bases at V and 5 bases at J, with 5 bases between. The CDR3, as DNA: TGTGCCAGCACCGAAACCGGGGAGCTGTTTTTT. Protein product: CASTETGELFF.

The genes are TRBV29-1 and TRBJ2-2; tentative D call: TRBD1 (6 bases). This CDR3 has 14 residues. With 5 bases removed from V and 0 bases from J, the gap between germline ends came to 10 bases. The V gene's germline CDR1 is SQVTM and CDR2 ANQGSEA. CDR3 sequence: CSVMQGSNTGELFF. The CDR3 DNA reads TGCAGCGTTATGCAGGGGTCGAACACCGGGGAGCTGTTTTTT.

This clone appeared once. This chain uses TRBV13 with TRBJ2-7, with TRBD1 matching over 8 bases. From germline, CDR1 is PRHDT and CDR2 FYEKMQ (reference sequence). CDR3 length equals 13 residues. V trimming: 8 bases; J trimming: 2 bases; junction bases outside the gene matches: 5. CDR3 sequence (DNA): TGTGCCAGCGGTTTACAGGGGGCCTACGAGCAGTACTTC. Its protein product is CASGLQGAYEQYF.

The V call is TRBV19, the J call TRBJ1-1; no firm D call. Germline CDR1 reads LNHDA; CDR2 reads SQIVND (reference sequence). V shed 6 bases and J shed 0 bases, with 2 bases lying between them. The CDR3 runs to 11 residues. CDR3 sequence reads: CASRLNTEAFF. CDR3 coding DNA: TGTGCCAGTAGGCTGAACACTGAAGCTTTCTTT.

The chain couples TRBV9 to TRBJ2-7; D call uncertain. CDR3 length equals 14 residues. Germline CDR1 and CDR2: SGDLS and YYNGEE. The germline V and J ends were trimmed by 0 bases and 7 bases, with 14 bases remaining between them. CDR3 residues: CASSVGTRMVEQYF. Written as DNA, the CDR3 is TGTGCCAGCAGCGTAGGCACCCGAATGGTAGAGCAGTACTTC.

The V gene is TRBV6-1, the J gene TRBJ2-5; unclear D gene. Between the trimmed V and J ends, which lost 2 bases and 12 bases, there was a span of 16 bases. The length of the CDR3 is 13 residues. CDR1 and CDR2 from the germline V gene are MNHNS and SASEGT. Here the CDR3 reads CASSETNDLNKYF. Here the CDR3 DNA reads TGTGCCAGCAGTGAAACGAACGACCTTAATAAGTACTTC.

The V gene is TRBV7-6, the J gene TRBJ1-1; the match to TRBD1 covers 7 bases. The germline V gene has CDR1 SGHVS and CDR2 FNYEAQ. Trimming cost V 5 bases and J 1 base; bases outside gene matches: 7. The CDR3 runs 15 residues. The DNA for the CDR3 is TGTGCCAGCAGCCCACCGACAGGGAAGAACACTGAAGCTTTCTTT. Amino acid sequence: CASSPPTGKNTEAFF.

The rearrangement links TRBV18 to TRBJ1-2; D not resolved. This CDR3 has 14 amino acids. Germline CDR1 reads KGHSH; CDR2 reads LQKENI. V gave up 3 bases and J gave up 8 bases, with 16 bases separating them. The CDR3 reads CASSPSESVEGYTF. The CDR3 region has the DNA TGTGCCAGCTCACCCTCAGAATCAGTGGAGGGCTACACCTTC.

DNA for the CDR3: TGTGCCACTTTCCAGCGGGAGGGAGAAGCGGGGGAGCAGTACTTC. Protein sequence: CATFQREGEAGEQYF. The chain recombines TRBV5-4 with TRBJ2-7; 10 positions agree with TRBD2. Germline V gene lookup returns CDR1 SGHNT and CDR2 YYREEE (reference sequence). The junction had 16 bases not matched to a gene; V was cut back by 9 bases and J by 7 bases. This CDR3 has 15 residues.

The chain recombines TRBV7-2 with TRBJ1-4; possibly TRBD1 for D (6 bases). The V and J ends lost 0 bases and 3 bases respectively, with 11 bases between them. This CDR3 region has 16 residues. Looked up from germline, CDR1 is SGHTA and CDR2 is FQGNSA. The CDR3 sequence is CASSLAGGRANEKLFF. Written as DNA, the CDR3 is TGTGCCAGCAGCTTAGCAGGGGGTAGGGCTAATGAAAAACTGTTTTTT. Full variable domain (rest looked up from reference TRBV7-2 and TRBJ1-4): GAGVSQSPSNKVTEKGKDVELRCDPISGHTALYWYRQSLGQGLEFLIYFQGNSAPDKSGLPSDRFSAERTGGSVSTLTIQRTQQEDSAVYLCASSLAGGRANEKLFFGSGTQLSVL.

V is TRBV6-1 and J is TRBJ2-5; the D is unclear. The germline CDR1 and CDR2 sequences are MNHNS and SASEGT. The ends were cut back, 0 bases at V and 2 bases at J, with 10 bases in the middle. There are 15 residues in the CDR3. CDR3 bases: TGTGCCAGCAGTGAAGCTAGTCTCGGACAAGAGACCCAGTACTTC. Its translation: CASSEASLGQETQYF.

The rearrangement links TRBV12-5 to TRBJ2-7, with D possibly being TRBD1 (5 bases). The CDR3 has 13 residues. CDR1 is LGHNT, CDR2 FRNRAP, per germline. Trimming shortened V by 3 bases and J by 5 bases, and 11 bases separated the two germline ends. CDR3 DNA: TGTGCTAGTGGTTTAAGGGCAGGGCACGAGCAGTACTTC. This encodes CASGLRAGHEQYF.

The chain recombines TRBV4-3 with TRBJ1-1; a possible D gene is TRBD1 (6 bases). Germline-derived CDR1 and CDR2 are LGHNA and YSLEER. This CDR3 is built from 14 residues. The ends were cut back, 4 bases at V and 7 bases at J, with 16 bases in the middle. The chain's CDR3 is CASSPTGRRHEAFF. As DNA, the CDR3 is TGCGCCAGCAGCCCGACAGGACGGCGTCATGAAGCTTTCTTT.

The DNA for the CDR3 is TGTGCCAGCAGCGTTCTGCAGGGGAAGAACACTGAAGCTTTCTTT. It translates to CASSVLQGKNTEAFF. The chain is built from TRBV9 and TRBJ1-1; weak D call: TRBD1 (6 bases). This CDR3 is 15 amino acids long. The V and J ends lost 2 bases and 1 base respectively, with 12 bases between them. Germline loops: CDR1 SGDLS, CDR2 YYNGEE.

The chain recombines TRBV5-4 with TRBJ2-2; 8 bases match TRBD2. The J segment lost 0 bases and the V segment lost 4 bases, leaving 5 bases of the junction unmatched. Germline V CDR1 and CDR2: SGHNT, YYREEE (reference sequence). The CDR3 runs to 16 residues. CDR3 DNA: TGTGCCAGCAGCGCGGGGGGACGCGCGAACACCGGGGAGCTGTTTTTT. This encodes CASSAGGRANTGELFF. Drawing the rest from reference TRBV5-4 and TRBJ2-2, the complete variable domain is ETGVTQSPTHLIKTRGQQVTLRCSSQSGHNTVSWYQQALGQGPQFIFQYYREEENGRGNFPPRFSGLQFPNYSSELNVNALELDDSALYLCASSAGGRANTGELFFGEGSRLTVL.

The V call is TRBV6-5, the J call TRBJ2-7, with a tentative D call TRBD2 (6 bases). Germline V gives CDR1 MNHEY, CDR2 SVGAGI. This CDR3 region has 15 residues. The V and J ends lost 6 bases and 0 bases respectively, with 15 bases between them. As DNA, the CDR3 is TGTGCCAGCAGAATATCTAGCGTTTCCTCCTACGAGCAGTACTTC. Amino acid sequence: CASRISSVSSYEQYF.

V is TRBV9 and J is TRBJ1-5; maybe TRBD1 (5 bases). The V gene's germline CDR1 is SGDLS and CDR2 YYNGEE. V was shortened by 0 bases and J by 3 bases, with 7 bases between the two germline ends. The length of the CDR3 is 14 residues. The CDR3 bases are TGTGCCAGCAGCGTAGATGGGGCCAATCAGCCCCAGCATTTT. It yields the protein CASSVDGANQPQHF.

The J gene is TRBJ1-5, the V gene TRBV6-1, with TRBD1 identical over 10 bases. V lost 4 bases, J lost 8 bases, and 8 bases stayed unmatched. Germline lookup yields CDR1 MNHNS and CDR2 SASEGT. The CDR3 spans 15 residues. This CDR3 is CASSAQDRGWEPQHF. DNA for the CDR3: TGTGCCAGCAGTGCTCAGGACAGGGGGTGGGAGCCCCAGCATTTT.

The gene calls are TRBV5-1 and TRBJ2-7, with 8 bases identical to TRBD1. The CDR3 extends over 16 amino acids. V lost 0 bases and J lost 3; bases outside the gene matches: 8. Per the germline V gene, CDR1 is SGHRS and CDR2 is YFSETQ. The CDR3 region is CASSLAGGQGLYEQYF. The CDR3 nucleotides read TGCGCCAGCAGCTTGGCCGGTGGACAGGGTCTCTACGAGCAGTACTTC. The complete variable domain, with remaining parts taken from reference TRBV5-1 and TRBJ2-7, reads KAGVTQTPRYLIKTRGQQVTLSCSPISGHRSVSWYQQTPGQGLQFLFEYFSETQRNKGNFPGRFSGRQFSNSRSEMNVSTLELGDSALYLCASSLAGGQGLYEQYFGPGTRLTVT.